Following are 16 T cell receptor beta chains from one sample sequenced in a study of blood T cell repertoires in COVID-19. The data were produced by immunoSEQ multiplex PCR, yet TCRdb's version contains in-frame clones alone and is incomplete. The table records about 200,000 clones, approximately 90% of them present only once. The sample was peripheral blood. The receptors were sampled from a man in his forties or fifties with COVID-19, enrolled during active disease.

The gene calls are TRBV4-1 and TRBJ1-1; D possibly corresponds to TRBD1 (5 bases). V was clipped by 0 bases and J by 2 bases, with 10 bases between them. Germline CDR1 reads MGHRA; CDR2 reads YSYEKL. This CDR3 has 15 residues. CDR3 nucleotides: TGCGCCAGCAGCCAAGAAATTGGGGCAAACACTGAAGCTTTCTTT. Its protein is CASSQEIGANTEAFF.

The chain links TRBV11-2 to TRBJ2-4; tentative D call: TRBD2 (6 bases). The CDR3 sequence is 13 residues long. V lost 0 bases and J 6 bases, leaving 6 bases between the germline ends. Germline V gene lookup returns CDR1 SGHAT and CDR2 FQNNGV. This CDR3 is CASSLEGGNIQYF. The DNA for the CDR3 is TGTGCCAGCAGCTTAGAGGGGGGAAACATTCAGTACTTC.

The chain links TRBV7-3 to TRBJ2-7, with a weak D call TRBD1 (6 bases). Germline CDR1 reads SGHTA; CDR2 reads FQGTGA. V was pared by 5 bases and J by 7 bases, with 15 bases between. The CDR3 has 13 residues. Written as DNA, the CDR3 is TGTGCCAGCAGCCCGAGGGGGATACGGGAGCAGTACTTC. Its translation: CASSPRGIREQYF.

This chain uses TRBV1 with TRBJ2-1; no DNA check was done on the table's D call, TRBD2. TRBV1 is recorded as a pseudogene. The CDR3 is 15 amino acids. The CDR3 is CTVHPGLAGVGEQFF. The CDR3 coding sequence is TGCACCGTACATCCGGGACTAGCGGGAGTTGGCGAGCAGTTCTTC.

This clone came up a few times. The CDR3 region has the DNA TGTGCCTGGAGTCGACAGGGTGACACTGAAGCTTTCTTT. Translated: CAWSRQGDTEAFF. J is TRBJ1-1 and V is TRBV30; 7 nucleotides match TRBD1. Looked up from germline, CDR1 is GTSNPN and CDR2 is SVGIG (reference sequence). The length of the CDR3 is 13 residues. J lost 3 bases, V lost 2 bases, and 3 bases had no gene match.

The chain is built from TRBV29-1 and TRBJ1-1; D unresolved. Trimming left V 3 bases short and J 1 base short, with 9 bases between. In germline, CDR1 is SQVTM, CDR2 ANQGSEA. This CDR3 spans 13 amino acids. CDR3 nucleotide sequence: TGCAGCGTTGACGACAAGGCGAACACTGAAGCTTTCTTT. This translates into CSVDDKANTEAFF. The variable domain in full, with the rest retrieved from reference TRBV29-1 and TRBJ1-1, is SAVISQKPSRDICQRGTSLTIQCQVDSQVTMMFWYRQQPGQSLTLIATANQGSEATYESGFVIDKFPISRPNLTFSTLTVSNMSPEDSSIYLCSVDDKANTEAFFGQGTRLTVV.

The V call is TRBV28, the J call TRBJ2-6; D call uncertain. V shed 2 bases and J shed 1 base, with 6 bases lying between them. The CDR3 totals 15 residues. Germline V gene sequence: CDR1 MDHEN, CDR2 SYDVKM. The CDR3 DNA is TGTGCCAGCAGTTTAAGAGAATCTGGGGCCAACGTCCTGACTTTC. Translated: CASSLRESGANVLTF.

The V and J genes are TRBV5-5 and TRBJ1-2, with 10 bases that match TRBD1. The germline gives CDR1 SGHKS, CDR2 YYEKEE (reference sequence). The J segment lost 8 bases and the V segment lost 5 bases, leaving 21 bases of the junction unmatched. This CDR3 region has 18 residues. In DNA, the CDR3 is TGTGCCAGCAGTCCTCCGTTCCAAACCGACAGGGGGCATCGGGGCTACACCTTC. It codes for CASSPPFQTDRGHRGYTF.

The V gene is TRBV19, the J gene TRBJ1-1, with TRBD1 as a possible D gene (5 bases). The CDR3 has 13 residues. The V end lost 7 bases, the J end lost 2 bases, and 11 bases lay between the germline ends. Germline V gene lookup returns CDR1 LNHDA and CDR2 SQIVND (reference sequence). Here the CDR3 reads CASNQGLNTEAFF. The CDR3 nucleotides read TGTGCCAGTAACCAGGGCCTAAACACTGAAGCTTTCTTT.

The V call is TRBV18, the J call TRBJ1-1; weak D call: TRBD1 (5 bases). The ends were cut back, 6 bases at V and 5 bases at J, with 16 bases in the middle. This CDR3 has 14 amino acids. Per germline, CDR1 KGHSH and CDR2 LQKENI. As DNA, the CDR3 is TGTGCCAGCTCCCCGGGGCAGGCGGGAACTGAAGCTTTCTTT. As protein: CASSPGQAGTEAFF.

The chain has TRBV6-2 or TRBV6-3 and TRBJ1-1; D might be TRBD1 (6 bases). The V and J ends lost 4 bases and 3 bases respectively, with 9 bases between them. The CDR3 consists of 13 residues. Germline values: CDR1 MNHEY, CDR2 SVGEGT. In nucleotides, the CDR3 is TGTGCCAGCAGTTGGGGGCAGGACACTGAAGCTTTCTTT. Translated, it gives CASSWGQDTEAFF.

The gene calls are TRBV7-9 and TRBJ2-7, with D perhaps matching TRBD2 (6 bases). V was cut by 1 base and J by 6 bases, with 10 bases left in between. Germline V CDR1 and CDR2: SEHNR, FQNEAQ (reference sequence). The CDR3 contains 13 residues. Here the CDR3 DNA reads TGTGCCAGCAGCTTAGTTGGAGGGACCGAGCAGTACTTC. Translating gives CASSLVGGTEQYF.

The V and J genes are TRBV2 and TRBJ1-6; D gene unclear. V dropped 10 bases and J dropped 8 bases, with 21 bases sitting between them. The CDR3 covers 15 residues. Germline V lookup: CDR1 SNHLY, CDR2 FYNNEI. The CDR3 protein is CATPGTPYADSPLHF. CDR3 bases: TGTGCCACCCCTGGCACCCCATATGCAGATTCACCCCTCCACTTT.

The chain recombines TRBV6-5 with TRBJ1-6, with TRBD1 matching 9 bases. The CDR3 consists of 15 residues. Per the germline V gene, CDR1 is MNHEY and CDR2 is SVGAGI. The junction had 4 bases not matched to a gene; V was cut back by 0 bases and J by 10 bases. The CDR3 coding sequence is TGTGCCAGCAGTTACTCGGGACAGGGAGACTCACCCCTCCACTTT. This sequence encodes CASSYSGQGDSPLHF.

The chain uses TRBV28 and TRBJ1-5; 7 positions match TRBD1. This CDR3 is built from 14 residues. Germline V gene data show CDR1 as MDHEN and CDR2 as SYDVKM. V trimming: 2 bases; J trimming: 8 bases; junction bases outside the gene matches: 6. The CDR3: CASSLRQGRKPQHF. As DNA, the CDR3 is TGTGCCAGCAGTTTACGACAGGGCAGGAAGCCCCAGCATTTT.

The chain recombines TRBV9 with TRBJ2-7, with TRBD2 identical over 8 bases. The CDR3 length is 14 residues. Germline lookup yields CDR1 SGDLS and CDR2 YYNGEE. With 2 bases clipped from V and 5 bases from J, the junction kept 6 bases outside the gene matches. The CDR3 spells CASSVRGGSDEQYF. Here the CDR3 DNA reads TGTGCCAGCAGCGTTCGGGGGGGTAGCGACGAGCAGTACTTC. The full variable domain, completed using reference TRBV9 and TRBJ2-7, is DSGVTQTPKHLITATGQRVTLRCSPRSGDLSVYWYQQSLDQGLQFLIQYYNGEERAKGNILERFSAQQFPDLHSELNLSSLELGDSALYFCASSVRGGSDEQYFGPGTRLTVT.